The clone carrying this TCR beta chain has at least ten counts. Its antigen is not known. There are 15 residues in the CDR3. Germline CDR1 reads MNHEY; CDR2 reads SVGAGI. Between the trimmed V and J ends, which lost 6 bases and 1 base, there was a span of 15 bases. The sample is drawn from a study of Graves' ophthalmopathy and Graves' hyperthyroidism. The diagnosis combined clinical symptoms, thyroxine, TRAb, thyroid ultrasound and orbital computed tomography scans. The PBMC fraction was derived from less than 11 ml of fresh peripheral blood. Study-wide points: Most thyroid clonotypes expanded beyond 0.001 frequency were also found in blood.

RNA transcripts yielded amplified TCR beta CDR3 regions. RT-PCR with HTBI primers came first, then second-round multiplex PCR. TCRdb called the multiplex PCR reads again in MiXCR, with one record for every CDR3 protein. The data hold under 350,000 distinct CDR3 sequences, with 15% to 20% observed a single time. The sequencing sample was made of peripheral blood. The origin of this receptor is an adult man with Graves' ophthalmopathy. The chain joins TRBV6-5 to TRBJ1-1; no definite D call. The CDR3 protein is CASSCCTGENTEAFF. The CDR3 region has the DNA TGTGCCAGCAGCTGCTGCACCGGCGAGAACACTGAAGCTTTCTTT.